The text below deals with one T cell receptor (beta chain). The entry originates in a study of shared clonotypes between healthy human individuals. TCRdb's table, derived via immunoSEQ multiplex PCR, lists solely in-frame clones and lacks some. This table holds fewer than 550,000 clones, about 75% found once. The V gene's germline CDR1 is SGHTA and CDR2 FQGNSA. The V and J ends lost 4 bases and 5 bases, in that order; junction bases with no gene match: 12. This CDR3 contains 16 residues. Sequencing was carried out using PBMCs. The chain recombines TRBV7-2 with TRBJ2-3; TRBD2 agrees at 7 bases. The source is a woman between 40 and 50 years old in good health. Some clones in this sample may be carry-over from other donors' samples. The CDR3 DNA reads as TGTGCCAGCAGCTCCCGGGTGGCGGGAGAAGTAGATACGCAGTATTTT. This codes for CASSSRVAGEVDTQYF.